Listed below are T cell receptor beta chains from one sample, sequenced in a study of patients and donors after allogeneic stem cell transplantation. One entry per CDR3 protein, called by TCRdb with MiXCR from the RT-PCR reads. This sample yields approximately 140,000 distinct CDR3 sequences, of which roughly two fifths are seen a single time; 40% to 55% belongs to the top ten. The specimen sequenced was blood, either unsorted or a sorted T cell fraction (not recorded which). Receptor source: a human donor who was either an allogeneic HSCT recipient or a stem cell or donor lymphocyte infusion donor (not recorded which). It is not recorded whose cells these are; they may come from a transplant donor. Both conserved end residues are part of each CDR3. The D gene is left open where the match is weak. Size tells how often a clone was seen (once, few, many) or the class of an expanded clone, and some rows leave it out.

d_call	v_call	j_call	clone_size	cdr3_nt	cdr3_aa
TRBD1	TRBV12-3/TRBV12-4	TRBJ2-5	NA	TGTGCCAGCAGGGACAGGGCCCCAGAGACCCAGTACTTC	CASRDRAPETQYF
NA	TRBV3-1	TRBJ2-1	once	TGTGCCAGCAGCCAAGCTAGCCCCCGGGGCTCCTACAATGAGCAGTTCTTC	CASSQASPRGSYNEQFF
NA	TRBV12-3/TRBV12-4	TRBJ2-7	NA	TGTGCCAGCAGCTTCTACGAGACAGGCTCCTACGAGCAGTACTTC	CASSFYETGSYEQYF
NA	TRBV12-3/TRBV12-4	TRBJ1-2	many	TGTGCCAGCAGTTTAGAGGGGTATGGCTACACCTTC	CASSLEGYGYTF
NA	TRBV4-3	TRBJ2-3	few	TGCGCCAGCAGCCAAGCAGGGCGCACAGATACGCAGTATTTT	CASSQAGRTDTQYF
NA	TRBV6-5	TRBJ1-1	few	TGTGCCAGCAGAGAATTCGACGTCTTGAACACTGAAGCTTTCTTT	CASREFDVLNTEAFF
NA	TRBV6-5	TRBJ2-2	NA	TGTGCCAGCAGTTACTTTGGGAACACCGGGGAGCTGTTTTTT	CASSYFGNTGELFF
TRBD1	TRBV7-2	TRBJ1-6	few	TGTGCCAGCAGCCTAGGCCGGGACAGGACCTCACCCCTCCACTTT	CASSLGRDRTSPLHF
TRBD1	TRBV3-1	TRBJ2-1	NA	TGTGCCAGCAGCCTGACAGGGTTATCCTACAATGAGCAGTTCTTC	CASSLTGLSYNEQFF
NA	TRBV12-3/TRBV12-4	TRBJ1-3	few	TGTGCCAGCAGTTTAGGACCGGATTCTGGAAACACCATATATTTT	CASSLGPDSGNTIYF
TRBD2	TRBV27	TRBJ2-3	NA	TGTGCCAGCAGACTAGCGGGGGGGACAGATACGCAGTATTTT	CASRLAGGTDTQYF
NA	TRBV5-1	TRBJ2-1	NA	TGCGCCAGCAGCTTGTGGCAGGGATCTGAGCAGTTCTTC	CASSLWQGSEQFF
TRBD1	TRBV5-1	TRBJ1-1	NA	TGCGCCAGCAGCCTGGGACAGGCCAGCCCTGAAGCTTTCTTT	CASSLGQASPEAFF
TRBD1	TRBV12-3/TRBV12-4	TRBJ1-2	many	TGTGCCAGCACTCTTAGGGCAGGGGGCCTTGGCTACACCTTC	CASTLRAGGLGYTF
NA	TRBV3-1	TRBJ1-5	few	TGTGCCAGCACCCCTCGAGAGGGCAGACAGCCCCAGCATTTT	CASTPREGRQPQHF
NA	TRBV10-3	TRBJ2-1	NA	TGTGCCATCACTCCGGACTTGGCCAATGAGCAGTTCTTC	CAITPDLANEQFF
TRBD1	TRBV7-9	TRBJ2-1	NA	TGTGCCAGCAGCCCAGCAGGGGGCCCAGATGAGCAGTTCTTC	CASSPAGGPDEQFF
NA	TRBV28	TRBJ2-3	NA	TGTGCCGGCAATACCGAGGGCGGGGGCACAGATACGCAGTATTTT	CAGNTEGGGTDTQYF
TRBD1	TRBV12-3/TRBV12-4	TRBJ2-7	few	TGTGCCACCGCCGGGACAGGGTTTAGCGAGCAGTACTTC	CATAGTGFSEQYF
NA	TRBV20-1	TRBJ2-7	NA	TGCAGTGCTAGAGATCAAGGAGGGCAGTACTTATCCTACGAGCAGTACTTC	CSARDQGGQYLSYEQYF
NA	TRBV6-5	TRBJ1-2	NA	TGTGCCAGCAGTTGGGGCGGCAACTATGGCTACACCTTC	CASSWGGNYGYTF
NA	TRBV7-9	TRBJ2-5	NA	TGTGCCAGCAGCTTACGTGTATCTCACCAAGAGACCCAGTACTTC	CASSLRVSHQETQYF
TRBD1	TRBV5-1	TRBJ1-1	many	TGCGCCAGCAGCTGGCACAGGGGCTTGAACACTGAAGCTTTCTTT	CASSWHRGLNTEAFF
NA	TRBV13	TRBJ1-2	few	TGTGCCAGCAGCTTAGGCGGTGGAGGACAGTTCTATAGCTACACCTTC	CASSLGGGGQFYSYTF
NA	TRBV28	TRBJ2-5	NA	TGTGCCAGCAGTTTACTCCAATTAGCTAAGAGGCAAGAGACCCAGTACTTC	CASSLLQLAKRQETQYF
NA	TRBV6-1	TRBJ1-2	NA	TGTGCCATATCGACAATCGGTCGAGGTGGCTACACCTTC	CAISTIGRGGYTF
TRBD1	TRBV7-2	TRBJ2-2	few	TGTGCCAGCAGCTTTCCGGGACAGGGGGTGGACACCGGGGAGCTGTTTTTT	CASSFPGQGVDTGELFF
NA	TRBV29-1	TRBJ1-2	NA	TGCAGCGTTGAAGGGTCGGGCTATGGCTACACCTTC	CSVEGSGYGYTF
NA	TRBV5-1	TRBJ2-3	NA	TGCGCCAGCAGCTTGGAGAGCTTGACAGATACGCAGTATTTT	CASSLESLTDTQYF
NA	TRBV20-1	TRBJ2-1	once	TGCAGTGCTAACCCCGGGGGCAGTGAGCAGTTCTTC	CSANPGGSEQFF
NA	TRBV12-3/TRBV12-4	TRBJ1-1	few	TGTGCCAGCAGTTTCCGCGCATTCCCTACTTCTGGCACTGAAGCTTTCTTT	CASSFRAFPTSGTEAFF
NA	TRBV20-1	TRBJ1-1	many	TGCAGTGCTAGACTCTGGGCGGGGCAGCATGAAGCTTTCTTT	CSARLWAGQHEAFF
NA	TRBV10-3	TRBJ1-1	once	TGTGCCATCACCTGGGACATGAACACTGAAGCTTTCTTT	CAITWDMNTEAFF
TRBD1	TRBV12-3/TRBV12-4	TRBJ1-5	few	TGTGCCAGCAGCGGACAGGGGGCAAGCAATCAGCCCCAGCATTTT	CASSGQGASNQPQHF
NA	TRBV4-2	TRBJ1-5	NA	TGTGCCAGCAGCCAAGATTCAGGCTGGGACAATCAGCCCCAGCATTTT	CASSQDSGWDNQPQHF
TRBD1	TRBV6-2/TRBV6-3	TRBJ2-1	NA	TGTGCCAGCAGACCCCAGGGGGCGAGGGCCTACAATGAGCAGTTCTTC	CASRPQGARAYNEQFF
NA	TRBV28	TRBJ1-6	few	TGTGCCAGCAGCCGCCCCGACGGGCCCCTCCACTTT	CASSRPDGPLHF
TRBD2	TRBV6-5	TRBJ2-5	few	TGTGCCAGCAGTTACTCTAGACTAGCGGGCCAAGAGACCCAGTACTTC	CASSYSRLAGQETQYF
NA	TRBV10-3	TRBJ1-1	many	TGTGCCATCAGTGGCAGGGACAAGGAGACTGAAGCTTTCTTT	CAISGRDKETEAFF
TRBD2	TRBV6-2/TRBV6-3	TRBJ2-5	NA	TGTGCCAGCACCACCGTCGGGACTAGCGGGACCCAGTACTTC	CASTTVGTSGTQYF
TRBD1	TRBV6-1	TRBJ1-1	few	TGTGCCAGCAGTCGACAGGGGATGAACACTGAAGCTTTCTTT	CASSRQGMNTEAFF
TRBD1	TRBV2	TRBJ1-1	NA	TGTGCCAGCAGTTGGGGACAGCACCTTCTAAGGGGCACTGAAGCTTTCTTT	CASSWGQHLLRGTEAFF
NA	TRBV10-3	TRBJ1-1	NA	TGTGCCATAAACCTAGGACAAAACACTGAAGCTTTCTTT	CAINLGQNTEAFF
NA	TRBV27	TRBJ1-6	NA	TGTGCCAGCAGTTCCCGGGGGTGGGTAGCGTCACCCCTCCACTTT	CASSSRGWVASPLHF
TRBD2	TRBV12-3/TRBV12-4	TRBJ2-1	once	TGTGCCAGCAGACCGCTAGCGGGGGTTTACAATGAGCAGTTCTTC	CASRPLAGVYNEQFF
NA	TRBV7-9	TRBJ2-3	few	TGTGCCAGCAGCTTAAGTTCCGATACGCAGTATTTT	CASSLSSDTQYF
NA	TRBV20-1	TRBJ1-1	NA	TGCAGTGCTGTCCGGGGGGTTGGCACTGAAGCTTTCTTT	CSAVRGVGTEAFF
NA	TRBV25-1	TRBJ1-2	many	TGTGCCAGCAGTCACAGGAATGGGTTGGATGGCTACACCTTC	CASSHRNGLDGYTF
TRBD2	TRBV10-3	TRBJ2-3	NA	TGTGCCGTACTTCTTAGCGGGAGCACAGATACGCAGTATTTT	CAVLLSGSTDTQYF
NA	TRBV7-8	TRBJ1-1	NA	TGTGCCAGCAGCGCAAGACAGGTACTGAACACTGAAGCTTTCTTT	CASSARQVLNTEAFF
NA	TRBV5-6	TRBJ2-1	few	TGTGCCAGCAGCTTGCGGACCCAGCAGTTCTTC	CASSLRTQQFF
NA	TRBV12-3/TRBV12-4	TRBJ2-5	NA	TGTGCCAGCAGCCACCCCAGAGGAAGCGGTAAAGAGACCCAGTACTTC	CASSHPRGSGKETQYF
NA	TRBV6-1	TRBJ1-1	NA	TGTGCCGGATTACTAGTACCTGAAGCTTTCTTT	CAGLLVPEAFF
TRBD1	TRBV7-3	TRBJ2-3	once	TGTGCCAGCAGCCAAGGGGGCGGCGGAGATACGCAGTATTTT	CASSQGGGGDTQYF
NA	TRBV12-3/TRBV12-4	TRBJ1-5	few	TGTGCCAGCAGTTACAGGGAGCAGCCCCAGCATTTT	CASSYREQPQHF
NA	TRBV29-1	TRBJ2-7	few	TGCAGCGTTGAAGGGCAGGAGACTTACGAGCAGTACTTC	CSVEGQETYEQYF
NA	TRBV28	TRBJ2-2	NA	TGTGCCAGCAGTTTACCTACGACATCGAACACCGGGGAGCTGTTTTTT	CASSLPTTSNTGELFF